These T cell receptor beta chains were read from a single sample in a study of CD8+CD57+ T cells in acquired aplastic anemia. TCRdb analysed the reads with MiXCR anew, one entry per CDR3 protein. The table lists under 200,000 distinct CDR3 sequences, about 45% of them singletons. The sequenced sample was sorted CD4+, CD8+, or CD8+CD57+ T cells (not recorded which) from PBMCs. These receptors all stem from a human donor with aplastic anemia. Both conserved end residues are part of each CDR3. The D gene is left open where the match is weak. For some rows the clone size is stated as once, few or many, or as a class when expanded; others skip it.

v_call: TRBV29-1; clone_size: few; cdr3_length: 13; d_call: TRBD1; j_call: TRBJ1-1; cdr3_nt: TGCAGCGTTCTACGGGACAGGGCGGAGAAAGCTTTCTTT; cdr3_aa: CSVLRDRAEKAFF
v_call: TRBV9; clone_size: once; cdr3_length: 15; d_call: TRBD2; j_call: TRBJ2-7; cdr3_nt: TGTGCCAGCAGCGTAGCGGTAGCGGGGCCCTACGAGCAGTACTTC; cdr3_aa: CASSVAVAGPYEQYF
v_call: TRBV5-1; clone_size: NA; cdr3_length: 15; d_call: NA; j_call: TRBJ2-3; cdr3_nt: TGCGCCAGCAGCTTGTTGACAGGTGAACCGGATACGCAGTATTTT; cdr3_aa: CASSLLTGEPDTQYF
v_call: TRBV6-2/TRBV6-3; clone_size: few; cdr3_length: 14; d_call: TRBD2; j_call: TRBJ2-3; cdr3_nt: TGTGCCAGCAACAGACTAGCCCCCTCCGATACGCAGTATTTT; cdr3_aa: CASNRLAPSDTQYF
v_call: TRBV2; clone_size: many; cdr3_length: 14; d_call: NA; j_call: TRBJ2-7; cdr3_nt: TGTGCCAGCAGTGGACGGGGGGCGGACTACGAGCAGTACTTC; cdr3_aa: CASSGRGADYEQYF
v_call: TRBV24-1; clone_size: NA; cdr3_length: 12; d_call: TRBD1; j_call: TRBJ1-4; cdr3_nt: TGTGCCACCAGTGATCTTCAGGGGGAACTGTTTTTT; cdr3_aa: CATSDLQGELFF
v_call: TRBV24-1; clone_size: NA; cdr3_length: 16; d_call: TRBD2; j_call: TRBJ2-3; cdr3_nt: TGTGCCACCAGTGACCGTCTAGCGGGAGGGGAAGATACGCAGTATTTT; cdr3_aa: CATSDRLAGGEDTQYF
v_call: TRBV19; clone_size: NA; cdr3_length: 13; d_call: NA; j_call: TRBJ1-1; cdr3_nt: TGTGCCAGTAGTACCAGGGAGAACACTGAAGCTTTCTTT; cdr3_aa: CASSTRENTEAFF
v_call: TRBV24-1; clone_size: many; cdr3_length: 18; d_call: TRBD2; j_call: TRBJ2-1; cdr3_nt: TGTGCCACCAGTCTAACTACACAGCGGGATAGCTCCTACAATGAGCAGTTCTTC; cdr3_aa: CATSLTTQRDSSYNEQFF
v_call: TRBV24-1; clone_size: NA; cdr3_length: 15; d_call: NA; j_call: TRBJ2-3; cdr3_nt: TGTGCCACCAGCAGAGGGGTTAGGAGCACAGATACGCAGTATTTT; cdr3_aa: CATSRGVRSTDTQYF
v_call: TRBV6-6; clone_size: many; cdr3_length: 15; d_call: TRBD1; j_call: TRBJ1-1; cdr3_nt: TGTGCCAGCAGTTACAAAGGGACAGGGAACACTGAAGCTTTCTTT; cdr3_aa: CASSYKGTGNTEAFF
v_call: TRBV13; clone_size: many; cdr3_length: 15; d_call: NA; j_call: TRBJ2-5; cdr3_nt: TGTGCCAGCAGCTTAGGCGATCCAATTCTAGAGACCCAGTACTTC; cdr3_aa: CASSLGDPILETQYF
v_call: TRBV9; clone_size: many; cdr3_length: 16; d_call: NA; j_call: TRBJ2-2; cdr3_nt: TGTGCCAGCAGCGTAGGCAATAACCCGCAGTGGGGGGAGCTGTTTTTT; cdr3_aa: CASSVGNNPQWGELFF
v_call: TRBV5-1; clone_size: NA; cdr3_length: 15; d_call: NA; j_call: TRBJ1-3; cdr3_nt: TGCGCCAGCAGCTTACAGGGAGGCCAGAGAAACACCATATATTTT; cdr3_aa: CASSLQGGQRNTIYF
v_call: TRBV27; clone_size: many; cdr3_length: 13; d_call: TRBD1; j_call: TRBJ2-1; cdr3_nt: TGTGCCAGCAGCTTGGGACAGAACAATGAGCAGTTCTTC; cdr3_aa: CASSLGQNNEQFF
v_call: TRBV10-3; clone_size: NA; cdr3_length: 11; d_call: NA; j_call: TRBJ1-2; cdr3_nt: TGTGCCATCGGCAGGGGTAGTGGCTACACCTTC; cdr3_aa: CAIGRGSGYTF
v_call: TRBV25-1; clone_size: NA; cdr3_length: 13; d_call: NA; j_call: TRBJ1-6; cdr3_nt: TGTGCCAGCAGAAGAATGGGGTTGTCACCCCTCCACTTT; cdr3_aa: CASRRMGLSPLHF
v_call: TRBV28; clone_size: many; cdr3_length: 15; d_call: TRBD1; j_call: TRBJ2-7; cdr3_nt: TGTGCCAGCCTCGCAGGGACAGGCGTTTTCCGCGAGCAGTACTTC; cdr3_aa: CASLAGTGVFREQYF
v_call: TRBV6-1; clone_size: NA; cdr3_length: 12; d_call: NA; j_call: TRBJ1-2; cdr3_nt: TGTGCCAGCGCAACAGGGAGGAGTGGCTACACCTTC; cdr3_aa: CASATGRSGYTF
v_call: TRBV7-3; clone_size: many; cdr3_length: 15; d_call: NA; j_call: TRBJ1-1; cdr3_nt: TGTGCCAGCAGCTCGACGGGGCCCATGAACACTGAAGCTTTCTTT; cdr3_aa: CASSSTGPMNTEAFF
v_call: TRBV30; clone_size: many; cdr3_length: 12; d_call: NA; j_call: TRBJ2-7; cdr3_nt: TGTGCCTGGAGTGCCTCCACTACCGAGCAGTACTTC; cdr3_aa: CAWSASTTEQYF
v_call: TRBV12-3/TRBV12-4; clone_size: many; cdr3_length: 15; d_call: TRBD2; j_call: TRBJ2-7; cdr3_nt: TGTGCCAGCAAACTACCGGGAGGGCCGATGAACGAGCAGTACTTC; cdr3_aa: CASKLPGGPMNEQYF
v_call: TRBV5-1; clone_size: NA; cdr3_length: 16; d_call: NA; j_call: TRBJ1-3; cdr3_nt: TGCGCCAGCAGCTTGGCTGGGCTGTGCTCTGGAAACACCATATATTTT; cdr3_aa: CASSLAGLCSGNTIYF
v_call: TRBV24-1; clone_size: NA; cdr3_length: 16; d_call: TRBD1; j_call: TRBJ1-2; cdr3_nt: TGTGCCACCAGTGACCCCGGGACAGACCATCACTATGGCTACACCTTC; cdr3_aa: CATSDPGTDHHYGYTF
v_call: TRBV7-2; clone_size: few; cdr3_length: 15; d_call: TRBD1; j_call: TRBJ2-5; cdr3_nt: TGTGCCAGCAGCTCGGACAGGGTAGGAGAAGAGACCCAGTACTTC; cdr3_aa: CASSSDRVGEETQYF
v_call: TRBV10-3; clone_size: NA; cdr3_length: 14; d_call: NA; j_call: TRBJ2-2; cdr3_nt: TGTGCCATCAGTAAGAGGACAGACCCCGAGGAGCTGTTTTTT; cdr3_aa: CAISKRTDPEELFF
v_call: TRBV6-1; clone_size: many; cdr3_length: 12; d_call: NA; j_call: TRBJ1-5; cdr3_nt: TGTGCCAGCAGTGAGGCGGGAGGGCCCCAGCATTTT; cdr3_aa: CASSEAGGPQHF
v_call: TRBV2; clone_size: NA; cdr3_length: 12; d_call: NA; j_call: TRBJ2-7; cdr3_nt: TGTGCCAGCAGTGGCGACAGCTACGAGCAGTACTTC; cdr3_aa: CASSGDSYEQYF
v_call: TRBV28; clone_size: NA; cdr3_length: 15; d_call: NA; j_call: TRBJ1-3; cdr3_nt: TGTGCCGGTTCTAGTGGGGACCAGAGGGGAAACACCATATATTTT; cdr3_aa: CAGSSGDQRGNTIYF
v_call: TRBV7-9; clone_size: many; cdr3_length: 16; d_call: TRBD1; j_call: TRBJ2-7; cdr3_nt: TGTGCCAGCAGCTTAGGTGCCGGGACAGGAGTCTACGAGCAGTACTTC; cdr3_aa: CASSLGAGTGVYEQYF
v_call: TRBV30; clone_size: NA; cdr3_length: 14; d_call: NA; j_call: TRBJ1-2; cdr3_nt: TGTGCCTGGAGTGCGAATACAGGGCACTATGGCTACACCTTC; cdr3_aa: CAWSANTGHYGYTF
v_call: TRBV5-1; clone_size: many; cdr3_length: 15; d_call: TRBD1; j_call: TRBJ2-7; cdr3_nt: TGCGCCAGCTCCCCTCCGGGACAGGGGTTTCTCGAGCAGTACTTC; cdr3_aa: CASSPPGQGFLEQYF
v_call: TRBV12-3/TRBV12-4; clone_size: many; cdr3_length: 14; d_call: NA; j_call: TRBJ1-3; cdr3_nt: TGTGCCAGCAGGACAGTCACCTCTGGAAACACCATATATTTT; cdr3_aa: CASRTVTSGNTIYF
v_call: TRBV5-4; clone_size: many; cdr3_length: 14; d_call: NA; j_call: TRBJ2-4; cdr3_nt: TGTGCCAGCAGCTTATCAGGAGCCAAAAACATTCAGTACTTC; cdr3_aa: CASSLSGAKNIQYF
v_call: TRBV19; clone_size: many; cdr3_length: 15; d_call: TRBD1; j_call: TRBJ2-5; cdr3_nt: TGTGCCAGTAAATCGTCAACAGGGGGCCCTGGGGCCCAGTACTTC; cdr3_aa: CASKSSTGGPGAQYF
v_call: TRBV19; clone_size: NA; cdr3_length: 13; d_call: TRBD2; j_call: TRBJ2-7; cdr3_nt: TGTGCCAGCAGTTACGGGACTAACTACGAGCAGTACTTC; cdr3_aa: CASSYGTNYEQYF
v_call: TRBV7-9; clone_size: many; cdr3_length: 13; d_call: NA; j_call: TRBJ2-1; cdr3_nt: TGTGCCAGCAGCTTAAAACCTCGAACCGGTGTGTTCTTC; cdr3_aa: CASSLKPRTGVFF
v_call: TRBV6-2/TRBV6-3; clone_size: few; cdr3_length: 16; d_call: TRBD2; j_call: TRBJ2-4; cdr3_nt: TGTGCCACAGCGGAGGTAGCGGGAGGGTCCAAAAACATTCAGTACTTC; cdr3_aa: CATAEVAGGSKNIQYF
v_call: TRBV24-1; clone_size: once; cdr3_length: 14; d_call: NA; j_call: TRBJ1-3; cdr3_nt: TGTGCCACCAGTGACCCCGCGTCTGGAAACACCATATATTTT; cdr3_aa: CATSDPASGNTIYF
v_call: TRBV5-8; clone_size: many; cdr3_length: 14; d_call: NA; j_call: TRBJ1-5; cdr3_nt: TGTGCCAGCAGCGCATACAACAGCAATCAGCCCCAGCATTTT; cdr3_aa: CASSAYNSNQPQHF
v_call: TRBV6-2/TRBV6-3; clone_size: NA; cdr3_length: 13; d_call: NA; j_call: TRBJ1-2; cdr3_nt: TGTGCCAGCAGTTTCGGCCAGGACATGCTACAGACCTTC; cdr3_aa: CASSFGQDMLQTF
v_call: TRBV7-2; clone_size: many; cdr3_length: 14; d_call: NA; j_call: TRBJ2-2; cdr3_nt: TGTGCCAGCAGCTTATTACAGGGCGCCGGGGAGCTGTTTTTT; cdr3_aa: CASSLLQGAGELFF
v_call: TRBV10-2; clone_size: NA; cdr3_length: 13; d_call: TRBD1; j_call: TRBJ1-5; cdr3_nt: TGCGCCAGCGGACAGGTTAGCAATCAGCCCCAGCATTTT; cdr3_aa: CASGQVSNQPQHF
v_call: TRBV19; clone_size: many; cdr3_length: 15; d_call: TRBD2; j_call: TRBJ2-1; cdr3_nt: TGTGCCAGTAGCTCACCCGGGACTATTATTCCTGAGCAGTTCTTC; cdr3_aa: CASSSPGTIIPEQFF
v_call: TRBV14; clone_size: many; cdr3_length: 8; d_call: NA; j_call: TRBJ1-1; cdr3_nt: TGTTCTCCCCGAACAGCTTTCTTT; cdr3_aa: CSPRTAFF
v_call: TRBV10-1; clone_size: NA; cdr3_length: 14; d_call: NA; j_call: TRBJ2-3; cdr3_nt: TGCGCCAGCAGTGATGGAGCCCTAACAGATACGCAGTATTTT; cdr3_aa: CASSDGALTDTQYF
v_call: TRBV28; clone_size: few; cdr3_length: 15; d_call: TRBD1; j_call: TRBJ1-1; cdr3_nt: TGTGCCAGCATTACGGGACAGGGGTTGAACACTGAAGCTTTCTTT; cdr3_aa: CASITGQGLNTEAFF
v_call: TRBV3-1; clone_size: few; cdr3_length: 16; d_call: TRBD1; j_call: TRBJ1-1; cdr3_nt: TGTGCCAGCGGGCCAGGGACAGGGCCCATCGGCACTGAAGCTTTCTTT; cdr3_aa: CASGPGTGPIGTEAFF
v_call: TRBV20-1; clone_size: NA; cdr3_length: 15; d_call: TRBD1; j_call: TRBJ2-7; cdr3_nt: TGCAGTGGGTCGGACAGGGCTAATACGCGGTACGAGCAGTACTTC; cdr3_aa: CSGSDRANTRYEQYF
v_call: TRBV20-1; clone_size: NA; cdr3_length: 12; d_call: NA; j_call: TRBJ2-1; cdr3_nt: TGCAGTGGGACAGTCTCCTACAATGAGCAGTTCTTC; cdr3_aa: CSGTVSYNEQFF
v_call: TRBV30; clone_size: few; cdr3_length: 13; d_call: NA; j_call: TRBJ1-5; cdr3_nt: TGTGCCTGGAGTGAAGGGAGAAGCCAGCCCCAGCATTTT; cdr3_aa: CAWSEGRSQPQHF
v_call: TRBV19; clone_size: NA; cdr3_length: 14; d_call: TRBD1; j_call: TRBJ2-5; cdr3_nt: TGTGCCAGTAGTATTCGACAGGGGAGGGAGACCCAGTACTTC; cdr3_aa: CASSIRQGRETQYF
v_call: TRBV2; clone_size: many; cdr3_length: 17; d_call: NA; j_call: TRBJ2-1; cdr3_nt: TGTGCCAGCAGTGAAATGGCGGGAGGGACAGGGTACAATGAGCAGTTCTTC; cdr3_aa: CASSEMAGGTGYNEQFF
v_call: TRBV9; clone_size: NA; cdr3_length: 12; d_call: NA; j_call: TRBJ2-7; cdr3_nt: TGTGCCAGCAGCTCTATGGGACACGGCATGTACTTC; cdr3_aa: CASSSMGHGMYF
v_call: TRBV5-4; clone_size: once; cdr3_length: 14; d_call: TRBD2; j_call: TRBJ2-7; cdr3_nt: TGTACCAGCAGCCCGACTAGCGGCGCCTACGAGCAGTACTTC; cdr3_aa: CTSSPTSGAYEQYF
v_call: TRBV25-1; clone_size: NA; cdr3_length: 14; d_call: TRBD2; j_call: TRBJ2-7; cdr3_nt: TGTGCCAGCAGTCGGCGACTAGCGGGTTACGAGCAGTACTTC; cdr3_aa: CASSRRLAGYEQYF
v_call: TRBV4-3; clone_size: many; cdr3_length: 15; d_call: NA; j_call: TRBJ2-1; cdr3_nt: TGCGCCAGCAGCCAAGAATACCGGTCTCTCAATGAGCAGTTCTTC; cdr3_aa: CASSQEYRSLNEQFF